This note documents a single T cell receptor beta chain sequence. Its antigen remains unidentified. This sample is part of a study of cytomegalovirus exposure and HLA in healthy donors. Whole-study context: Earlier, approximately 190 million T cells were analyzed, and 90 million to 140 million unique TCR beta sequences were found among them.

The primer mix had 60 Vbeta and 13 Jbeta primers. Sequencing used immunoSEQ multiplex PCR; TCRdb keeps in-frame clones, though not all of them. This table holds around 140,000 clones, 73% found once. General study findings and limits: In a later analysis, V- and J-gene trimming of beta chains associated with a DCLRE1C missense variant, replicated independently. A later analysis showed TCR association rates differing by HLA locus, peaking at DRB1 and lowest at HLA-C. Exclusion as indistinguishable affected some V segments, including TRBV6-2 and TRBV6-3.

J gave up 9 bases and V 3 bases, and 6 bases lay outside the gene matches. The CDR3 is 13 amino acids. CDR1 is MDHEN and CDR2 is SYDVKM in the germline V gene. The receptor was derived from a woman between 18 and 30 years old in good health and CMV-seronegative. The gene calls are TRBV28 and TRBJ2-7, with 9 bases matching TRBD2. The sample was PBMCs. CDR3 bases: TGTGCCAGCAGTTTGCTAGCGGGATCGGGGCAGTACGTC. Protein sequence: CASSLLAGSGQYV.